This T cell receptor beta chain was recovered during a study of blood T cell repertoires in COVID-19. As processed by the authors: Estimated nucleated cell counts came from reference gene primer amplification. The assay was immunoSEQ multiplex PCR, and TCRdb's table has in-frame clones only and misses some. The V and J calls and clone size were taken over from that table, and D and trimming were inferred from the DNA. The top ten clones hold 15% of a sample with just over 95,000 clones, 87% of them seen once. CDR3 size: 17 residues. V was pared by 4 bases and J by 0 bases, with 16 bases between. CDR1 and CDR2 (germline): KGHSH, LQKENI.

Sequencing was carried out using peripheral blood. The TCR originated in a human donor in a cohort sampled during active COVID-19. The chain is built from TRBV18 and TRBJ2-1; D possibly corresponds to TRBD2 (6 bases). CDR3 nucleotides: TGTGCCAGCTCACAGCCGGGACTCCGAATCTCCTACAATGAGCAGTTCTTC. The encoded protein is CASSQPGLRISYNEQFF.